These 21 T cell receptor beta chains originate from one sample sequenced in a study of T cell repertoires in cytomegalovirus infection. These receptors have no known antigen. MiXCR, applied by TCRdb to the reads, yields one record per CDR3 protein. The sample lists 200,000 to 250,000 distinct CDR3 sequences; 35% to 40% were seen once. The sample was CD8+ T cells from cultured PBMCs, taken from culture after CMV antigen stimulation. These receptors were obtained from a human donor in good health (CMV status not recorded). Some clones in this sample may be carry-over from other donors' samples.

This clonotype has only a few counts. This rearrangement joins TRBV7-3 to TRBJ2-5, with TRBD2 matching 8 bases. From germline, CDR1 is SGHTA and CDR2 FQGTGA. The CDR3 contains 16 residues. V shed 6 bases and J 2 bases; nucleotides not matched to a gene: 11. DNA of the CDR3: TGTGCCAGCAGGCCTCCGGGACTAGGGGATCAAGAGACCCAGTACTTC. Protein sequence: CASRPPGLGDQETQYF.

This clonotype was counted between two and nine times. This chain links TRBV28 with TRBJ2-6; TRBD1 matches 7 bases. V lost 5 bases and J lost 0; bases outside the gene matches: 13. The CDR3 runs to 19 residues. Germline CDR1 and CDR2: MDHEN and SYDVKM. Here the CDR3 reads CASSHHWDSESSGANVLTF. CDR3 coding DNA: TGTGCCAGCAGTCACCATTGGGACAGTGAGAGCTCTGGGGCCAACGTCCTGACTTTC.

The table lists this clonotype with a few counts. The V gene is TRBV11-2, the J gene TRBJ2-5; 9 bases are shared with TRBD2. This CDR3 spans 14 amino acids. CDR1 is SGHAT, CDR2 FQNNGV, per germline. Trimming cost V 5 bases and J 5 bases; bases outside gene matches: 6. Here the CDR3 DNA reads TGTGCCAGCAGCGTAGTAGCGGGAGCGGAGACCCAGTACTTC. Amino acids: CASSVVAGAETQYF.

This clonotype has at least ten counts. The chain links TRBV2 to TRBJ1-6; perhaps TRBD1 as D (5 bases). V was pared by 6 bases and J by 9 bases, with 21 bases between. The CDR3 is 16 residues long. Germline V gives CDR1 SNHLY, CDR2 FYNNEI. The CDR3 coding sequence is TGTGCCAGCAGCCCAGGTTACCGACAGCCCAGTTCACCCCTCCACTTT. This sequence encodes CASSPGYRQPSSPLHF. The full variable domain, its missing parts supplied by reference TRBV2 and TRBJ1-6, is EPEVTQTPSHQVTQMGQEVILRCVPISNHLYFYWYRQILGQKVEFLVSFYNNEISEKSEIFDDQFSVERPDGSNFTLKIRSTKLEDSAMYFCASSPGYRQPSSPLHFGNGTRLTVT.

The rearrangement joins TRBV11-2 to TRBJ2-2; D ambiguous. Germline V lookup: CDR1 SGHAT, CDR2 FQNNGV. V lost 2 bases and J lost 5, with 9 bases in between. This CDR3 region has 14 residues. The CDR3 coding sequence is TGTGCCAGCAGCTTACTCGTTGGAACCGGGGAGCTGTTTTTT. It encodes CASSLLVGTGELFF.

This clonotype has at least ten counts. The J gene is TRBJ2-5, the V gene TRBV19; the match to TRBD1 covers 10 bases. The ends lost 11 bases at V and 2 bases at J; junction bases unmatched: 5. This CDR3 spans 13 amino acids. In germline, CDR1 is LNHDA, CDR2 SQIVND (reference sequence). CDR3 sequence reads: CASRDRGQETQYF. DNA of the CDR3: TGTGCCTCCCGGGACAGGGGTCAAGAGACCCAGTACTTC.

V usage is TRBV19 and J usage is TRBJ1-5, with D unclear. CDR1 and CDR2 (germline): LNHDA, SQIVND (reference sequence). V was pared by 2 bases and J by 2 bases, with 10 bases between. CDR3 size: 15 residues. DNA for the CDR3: TGTGCCAGTAGTATAACGGGCATGGGCAATCAGCCCCAGCATTTT. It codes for CASSITGMGNQPQHF.

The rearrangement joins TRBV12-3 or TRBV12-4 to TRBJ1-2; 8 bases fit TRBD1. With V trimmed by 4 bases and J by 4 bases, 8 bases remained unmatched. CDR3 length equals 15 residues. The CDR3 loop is CASSSLTGAGYGYTF. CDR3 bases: TGTGCCAGCAGTTCCTTGACAGGGGCGGGCTATGGCTACACCTTC.

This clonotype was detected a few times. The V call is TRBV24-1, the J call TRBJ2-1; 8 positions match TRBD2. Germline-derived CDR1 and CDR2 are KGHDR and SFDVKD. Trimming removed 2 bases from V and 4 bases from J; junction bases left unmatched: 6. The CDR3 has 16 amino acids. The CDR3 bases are TGTGCCACCAGTGATTCTCAGCGGGGGATATACAATGAGCAGTTCTTC. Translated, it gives CATSDSQRGIYNEQFF.

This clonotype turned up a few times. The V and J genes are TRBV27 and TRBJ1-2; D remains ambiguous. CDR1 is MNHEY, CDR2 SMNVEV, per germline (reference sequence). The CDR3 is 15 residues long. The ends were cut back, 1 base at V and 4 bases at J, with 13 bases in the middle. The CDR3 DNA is TGTGCCAGCAGTTTATTCGGCAGGTCTATCTATGGCTACACCTTC. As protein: CASSLFGRSIYGYTF.

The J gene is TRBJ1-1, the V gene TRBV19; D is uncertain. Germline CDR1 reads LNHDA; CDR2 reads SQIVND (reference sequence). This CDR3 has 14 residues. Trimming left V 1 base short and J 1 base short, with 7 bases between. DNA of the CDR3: TGTGCCAGTAGTATAGCCAGGACGAACACTGAAGCTTTCTTT. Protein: CASSIARTNTEAFF.

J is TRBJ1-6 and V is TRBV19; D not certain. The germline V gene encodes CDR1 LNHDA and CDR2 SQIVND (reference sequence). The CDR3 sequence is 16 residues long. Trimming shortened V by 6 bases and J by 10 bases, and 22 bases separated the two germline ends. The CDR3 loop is CASSETGTTAISPLHF. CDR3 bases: TGTGCCAGTAGCGAAACGGGAACGACTGCTATCTCACCCCTCCACTTT.

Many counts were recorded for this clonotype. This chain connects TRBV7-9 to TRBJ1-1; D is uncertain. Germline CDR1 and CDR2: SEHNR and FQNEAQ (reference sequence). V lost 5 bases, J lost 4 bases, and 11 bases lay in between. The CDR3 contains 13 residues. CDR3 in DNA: TGTGCCAGCAGCCCGGGTCGAGGCACTGAAGCTTTCTTT. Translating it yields CASSPGRGTEAFF.

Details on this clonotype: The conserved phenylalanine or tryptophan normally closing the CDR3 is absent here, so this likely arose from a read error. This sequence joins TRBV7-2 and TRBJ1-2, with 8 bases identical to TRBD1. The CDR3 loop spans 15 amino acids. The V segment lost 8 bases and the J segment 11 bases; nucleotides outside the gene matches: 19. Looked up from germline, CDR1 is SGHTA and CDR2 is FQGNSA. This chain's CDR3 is CASRSGQGRLGIYTL. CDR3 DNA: TGTGCCAGCCGCTCTGGACAGGGTCGCCTAGGGATATACACCTTA.

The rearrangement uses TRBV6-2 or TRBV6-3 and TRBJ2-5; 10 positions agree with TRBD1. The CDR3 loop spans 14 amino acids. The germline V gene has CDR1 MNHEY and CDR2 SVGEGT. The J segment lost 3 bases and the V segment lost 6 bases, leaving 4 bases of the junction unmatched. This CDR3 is CASRGQGREETQYF. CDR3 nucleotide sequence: TGTGCCAGCAGGGGACAGGGGAGAGAAGAGACCCAGTACTTC.

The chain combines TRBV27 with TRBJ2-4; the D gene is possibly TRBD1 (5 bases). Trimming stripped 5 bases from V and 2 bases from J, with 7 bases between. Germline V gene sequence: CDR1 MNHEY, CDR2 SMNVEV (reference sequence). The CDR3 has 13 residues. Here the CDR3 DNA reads TGTGCCAGCAGTGGACACCCCAAAAACATTCAGTACTTC. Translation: CASSGHPKNIQYF.

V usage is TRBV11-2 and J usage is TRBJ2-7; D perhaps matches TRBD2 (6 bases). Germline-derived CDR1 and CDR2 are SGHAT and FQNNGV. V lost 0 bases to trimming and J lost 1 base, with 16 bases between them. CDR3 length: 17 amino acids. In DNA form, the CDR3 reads TGTGCCAGCAGCTTAGATGGGATCGCGGGGCCTTCCTACGAGCAGTACTTC. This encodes CASSLDGIAGPSYEQYF.

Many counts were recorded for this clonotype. The CDR3 is CASSFTGGIQETQYF. The CDR3 DNA reads TGTGCCAGCAGCTTCACCGGGGGGATACAAGAGACCCAGTACTTC. This chain joins TRBV7-8 and TRBJ2-5, with 7 bases lining up with TRBD2. Germline V CDR1 and CDR2: SGHVS, FQNEAQ. This CDR3 region has 15 residues. The J segment lost 2 bases and the V segment lost 3 bases, leaving 6 bases of the junction unmatched.

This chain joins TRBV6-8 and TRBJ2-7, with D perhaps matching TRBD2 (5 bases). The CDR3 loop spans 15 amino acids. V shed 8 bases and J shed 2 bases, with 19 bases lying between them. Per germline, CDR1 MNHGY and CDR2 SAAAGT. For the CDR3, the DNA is TGTGCCAGCTCTTCGCCTCGGACTGGCACCTACGAGCAGTACTTC. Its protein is CASSSPRTGTYEQYF.

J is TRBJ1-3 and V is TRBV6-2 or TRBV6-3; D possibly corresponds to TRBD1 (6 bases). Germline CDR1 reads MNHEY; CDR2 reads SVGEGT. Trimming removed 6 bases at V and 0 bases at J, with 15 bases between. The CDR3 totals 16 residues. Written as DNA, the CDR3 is TGTGCCAGCAGGCGGGGTTCACAGGGCTCTGGAAACACCATATATTTT. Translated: CASRRGSQGSGNTIYF.

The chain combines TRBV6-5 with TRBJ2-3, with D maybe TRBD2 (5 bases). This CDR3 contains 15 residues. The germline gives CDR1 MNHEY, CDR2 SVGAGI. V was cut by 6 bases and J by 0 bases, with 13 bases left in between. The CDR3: CASSNTGWSTDTQYF. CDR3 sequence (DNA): TGTGCCAGCAGCAACACGGGGTGGAGCACAGATACGCAGTATTTT.